The clone carrying this TCR beta chain was detected once. At one end, the junction sequence differs from germline, possibly due to a read error. Per germline, CDR1 SGDLS and CDR2 YYNGEE. This CDR3 spans 15 amino acids. The data originate from a study of blood T cell repertoires in COVID-19. Overall study context: Donors in the United States, Italy and Spain gave samples during acute or convalescent COVID-19. Nucleic acid was either cDNA or gDNA, and it came from T cells, B-cell-depleted T cells, or PBMCs.

Per the study methods: The authors estimated nucleated cell counts from reference gene primer amplification. Here immunoSEQ multiplex PCR was the method, and the copy in TCRdb shows in-frame clones only, minus some. That table gives V, J and clone size, and the DNA gave D and trimming. The sample lists about 120,000 clones, 70% to 90% seen once, with 0.88% in the top ten. The V gene is TRBV9, the J gene TRBJ1-4; D ambiguous. Input material: peripheral blood. This sequence originates from a woman aged 50 to 60 with active or convalescent COVID-19. This CDR3 reads CASSVGWSTTEKLFF. The CDR3 DNA reads as TGTGCCAGCAGCGTAGGGTGGTCTACTACTGAAAAACTGTTTTTT.